Listed below are T cell receptor beta chains from one sample, sequenced in a study of blood T cell repertoires in COVID-19. Sequencing used immunoSEQ multiplex PCR; TCRdb keeps in-frame clones, though not all of them. The repertoire has hundreds of thousands of clones, around 91% of them found once; the top ten carry 2.5% to 4%. The sample was peripheral blood. The receptors were sampled from a woman between 18 and 29 years old who had recovered from COVID-19. The CDR3 runs from the conserved cysteine through the conserved F or W. The D gene is left open where the match is weak. Size is omitted from some rows. Given values are once, few, many or a class for expanded clones.

j_call: TRBJ2-3
d_call: TRBD2
clone_size: NA
v_call: TRBV6-4
cdr3_aa: CASSAGTSANTQYF
cdr3_nt: TGTGCCAGCAGTGCCGGGACTAGTGCAAATACGCAGTATTTT

j_call: TRBJ1-6
d_call: NA
clone_size: NA
v_call: TRBV28
cdr3_aa: CASSLREYNSPLHF
cdr3_nt: TGTGCCAGCAGTTTAAGAGAGTATAATTCACCCCTCCACTTT

j_call: TRBJ2-2
d_call: TRBD2
clone_size: NA
v_call: TRBV7-9
cdr3_aa: CASSRGLAGTGELFF
cdr3_nt: TGTGCCAGCAGCCGGGGACTAGCGGGCACCGGGGAGCTGTTTTTT

j_call: TRBJ2-1
d_call: TRBD2
clone_size: NA
v_call: TRBV3-1/TRBV3-2
cdr3_aa: CASSLRGSSGRVHNEQFF
cdr3_nt: TGTGCCAGCAGCCTTAGAGGATCTAGCGGGAGGGTCCACAATGAGCAGTTCTTC

j_call: TRBJ1-4
d_call: NA
clone_size: once
v_call: TRBV7-6
cdr3_aa: CASSQRFGGVSEKLFF
cdr3_nt: TGTGCCAGCAGCCAAAGATTCGGGGGAGTGAGTGAAAAACTGTTTTTT

j_call: TRBJ2-4
d_call: NA
clone_size: NA
v_call: TRBV5-1
cdr3_aa: CASSTGVAKNIQYF
cdr3_nt: TGCGCCAGCAGCACTGGAGTGGCCAAAAACATTCAGTACTTC

j_call: TRBJ1-3
d_call: TRBD1
clone_size: few
v_call: TRBV9
cdr3_aa: CASSVGQNLDRSSAGNTIYF
cdr3_nt: TGTGCCAGCAGCGTAGGCCAAAACCTGGACAGGAGCTCCGCTGGAAACACCATATATTTT

j_call: TRBJ2-1
d_call: NA
clone_size: NA
v_call: TRBV12-5
cdr3_aa: CASGLPQSSYNEQFF
cdr3_nt: TGTGCTAGTGGTCTCCCACAGAGCTCCTACAATGAGCAGTTCTTC

j_call: TRBJ1-1
d_call: NA
clone_size: NA
v_call: TRBV7-9
cdr3_aa: CASSPSAGLTEAFF
cdr3_nt: TGTGCCAGCAGCCCCTCCGCGGGGTTGACTGAAGCTTTCTTT

j_call: TRBJ2-2
d_call: NA
clone_size: NA
v_call: TRBV3-1/TRBV3-2
cdr3_aa: CASSQVTGLNTGELFF
cdr3_nt: TGTGCCAGCAGCCAAGTTACCGGGTTGAACACCGGGGAGCTGTTTTTT

j_call: TRBJ2-1
d_call: NA
clone_size: NA
v_call: TRBV24-1
cdr3_aa: CATSGPGEQFF
cdr3_nt: TGTGCCACCAGTGGCCCCGGTGAGCAGTTCTTC

j_call: TRBJ2-5
d_call: NA
clone_size: NA
v_call: TRBV10-3
cdr3_aa: CAISEVAEETQYF
cdr3_nt: TGTGCCATCAGTGAAGTAGCGGAAGAGACCCAGTACTTC

j_call: TRBJ2-1
d_call: TRBD2
clone_size: NA
v_call: TRBV6-5
cdr3_aa: CASTSLAGGLSEQFF
cdr3_nt: TGTGCCAGCACCTCGCTGGCGGGAGGGCTAAGTGAGCAGTTCTTC

j_call: TRBJ2-2
d_call: TRBD2
clone_size: NA
v_call: TRBV19
cdr3_aa: CASSSLAGGPGGELFF
cdr3_nt: TGTGCCAGTAGTTCACTAGCGGGAGGGCCAGGCGGGGAGCTGTTTTTT

j_call: TRBJ2-4
d_call: NA
clone_size: NA
v_call: TRBV6-2/TRBV6-3
cdr3_aa: CASSPLRPGIAKNIQYF
cdr3_nt: TGTGCCAGCAGCCCCCTAAGGCCCGGGATAGCCAAAAACATTCAGTACTTC

j_call: TRBJ2-2
d_call: NA
clone_size: NA
v_call: TRBV5-1
cdr3_aa: CASSRQSQGAGELFF
cdr3_nt: TGCGCCAGCAGCCGACAATCACAGGGCGCTGGGGAGCTGTTTTTT

j_call: TRBJ2-3
d_call: TRBD2
clone_size: NA
v_call: TRBV15
cdr3_aa: CATSKGSGSSDTQYF
cdr3_nt: TGTGCCACCAGCAAGGGTAGCGGGAGCTCAGATACGCAGTATTTT

j_call: TRBJ2-3
d_call: NA
clone_size: NA
v_call: TRBV10-3
cdr3_aa: CAISESYRSYTDTQYF
cdr3_nt: TGTGCCATCAGTGAGTCGTACAGGTCGTACACAGATACGCAGTATTTT

j_call: TRBJ2-1
d_call: NA
clone_size: NA
v_call: TRBV15
cdr3_aa: CATSVRDYNEQFF
cdr3_nt: TGTGCCACCAGCGTTCGGGACTACAATGAGCAGTTCTTC

j_call: TRBJ1-5
d_call: TRBD1
clone_size: NA
v_call: TRBV5-5
cdr3_aa: CASSSPGGGHQPQHF
cdr3_nt: TGTGCCAGCAGCTCCCCAGGGGGAGGCCATCAGCCCCAGCATTTT

j_call: TRBJ2-3
d_call: TRBD1
clone_size: NA
v_call: TRBV30
cdr3_aa: CAWSGGDRGREDTQYF
cdr3_nt: TGTGCCTGGAGTGGAGGGGACAGGGGGCGCGAGGATACGCAGTATTTT

j_call: TRBJ1-2
d_call: NA
clone_size: NA
v_call: TRBV4-3
cdr3_aa: CASSLLPGGSNYGYTF
cdr3_nt: TGCGCCAGCAGCCTCTTACCGGGGGGGAGCAACTATGGCTACACCTTC

j_call: TRBJ2-3
d_call: NA
clone_size: NA
v_call: TRBV5-1
cdr3_aa: CASSLTPVTDTQYF
cdr3_nt: TGCGCCAGCAGCTTGACACCCGTCACAGATACGCAGTATTTT

j_call: TRBJ2-3
d_call: TRBD1
clone_size: once
v_call: TRBV10-3
cdr3_aa: CAISESRLDREFLF
cdr3_nt: TGTGCCATCAGTGAGTCGAGATTGGACAGGGAATTTCTTTTT

j_call: TRBJ1-2
d_call: NA
clone_size: NA
v_call: TRBV9
cdr3_aa: CASSRGGHGYTF
cdr3_nt: TGTGCCAGCAGTCGCGGGGGACATGGCTACACCTTC